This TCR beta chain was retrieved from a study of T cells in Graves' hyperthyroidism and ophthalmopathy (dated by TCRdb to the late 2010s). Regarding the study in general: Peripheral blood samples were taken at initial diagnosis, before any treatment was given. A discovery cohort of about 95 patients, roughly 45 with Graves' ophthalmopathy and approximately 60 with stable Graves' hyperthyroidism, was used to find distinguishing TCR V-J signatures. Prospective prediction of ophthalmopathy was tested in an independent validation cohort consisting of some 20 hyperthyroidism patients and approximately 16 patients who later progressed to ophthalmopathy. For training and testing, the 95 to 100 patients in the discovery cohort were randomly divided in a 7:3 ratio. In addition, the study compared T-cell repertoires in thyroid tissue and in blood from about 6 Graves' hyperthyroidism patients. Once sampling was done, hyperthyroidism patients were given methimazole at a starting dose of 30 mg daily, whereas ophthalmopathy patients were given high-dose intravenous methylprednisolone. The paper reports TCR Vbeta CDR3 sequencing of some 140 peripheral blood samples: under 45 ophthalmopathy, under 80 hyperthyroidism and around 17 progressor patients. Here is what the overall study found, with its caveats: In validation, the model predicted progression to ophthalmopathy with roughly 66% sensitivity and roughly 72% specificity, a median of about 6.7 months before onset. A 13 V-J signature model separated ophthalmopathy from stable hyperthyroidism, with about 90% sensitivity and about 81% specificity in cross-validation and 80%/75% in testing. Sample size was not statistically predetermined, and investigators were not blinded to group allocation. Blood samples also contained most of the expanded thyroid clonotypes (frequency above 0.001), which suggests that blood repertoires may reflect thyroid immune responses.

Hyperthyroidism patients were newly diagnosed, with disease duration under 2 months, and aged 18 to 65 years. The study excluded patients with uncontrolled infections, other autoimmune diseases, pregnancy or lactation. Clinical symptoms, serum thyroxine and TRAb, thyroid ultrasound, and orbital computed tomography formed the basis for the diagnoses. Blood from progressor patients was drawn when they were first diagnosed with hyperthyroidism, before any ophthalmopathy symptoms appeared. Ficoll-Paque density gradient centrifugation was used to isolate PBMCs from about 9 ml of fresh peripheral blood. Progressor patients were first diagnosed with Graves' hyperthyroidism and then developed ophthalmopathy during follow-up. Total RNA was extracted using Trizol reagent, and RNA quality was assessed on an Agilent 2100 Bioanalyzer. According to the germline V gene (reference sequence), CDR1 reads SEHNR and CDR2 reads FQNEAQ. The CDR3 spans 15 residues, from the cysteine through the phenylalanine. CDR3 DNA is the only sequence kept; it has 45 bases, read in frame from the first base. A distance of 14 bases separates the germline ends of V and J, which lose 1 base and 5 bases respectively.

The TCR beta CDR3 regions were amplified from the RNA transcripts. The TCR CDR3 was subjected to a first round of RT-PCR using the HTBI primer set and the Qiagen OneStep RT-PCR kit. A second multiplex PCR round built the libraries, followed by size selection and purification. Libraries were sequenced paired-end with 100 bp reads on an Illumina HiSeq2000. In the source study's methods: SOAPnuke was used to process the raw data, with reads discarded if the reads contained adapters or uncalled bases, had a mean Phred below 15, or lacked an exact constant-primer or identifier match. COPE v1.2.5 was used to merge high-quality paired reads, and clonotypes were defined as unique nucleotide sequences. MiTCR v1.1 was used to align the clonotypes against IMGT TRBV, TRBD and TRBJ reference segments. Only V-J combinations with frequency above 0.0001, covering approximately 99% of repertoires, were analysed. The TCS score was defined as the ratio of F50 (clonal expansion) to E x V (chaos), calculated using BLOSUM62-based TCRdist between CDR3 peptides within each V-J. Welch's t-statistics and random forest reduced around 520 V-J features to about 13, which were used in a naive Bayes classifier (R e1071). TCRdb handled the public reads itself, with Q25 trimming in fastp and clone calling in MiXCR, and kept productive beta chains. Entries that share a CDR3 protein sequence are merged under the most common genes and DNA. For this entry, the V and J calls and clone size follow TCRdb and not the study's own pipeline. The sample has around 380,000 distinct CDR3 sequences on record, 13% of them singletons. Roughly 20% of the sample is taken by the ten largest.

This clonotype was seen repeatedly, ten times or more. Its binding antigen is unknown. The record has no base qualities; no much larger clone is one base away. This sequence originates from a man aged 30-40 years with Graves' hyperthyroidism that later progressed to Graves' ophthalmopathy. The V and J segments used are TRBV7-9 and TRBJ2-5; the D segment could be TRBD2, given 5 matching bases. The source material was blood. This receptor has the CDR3 CASSLVVSSGETQYF. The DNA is TGTGCCAGCAGCTTAGTGGTCTCGTCGGGGGAGACCCAGTACTTC. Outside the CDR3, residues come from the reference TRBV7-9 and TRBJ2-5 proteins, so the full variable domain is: DTGVSQNPRHKITKRGQNVTFRCDPISEHNRLYWYRQTLGQGPEFLTYFQNEAQLEKSRLLSDRFSAERPKGSFSTLEIQRTEQGDSAMYLCASSLVVSSGETQYFGPGTRLLVL.